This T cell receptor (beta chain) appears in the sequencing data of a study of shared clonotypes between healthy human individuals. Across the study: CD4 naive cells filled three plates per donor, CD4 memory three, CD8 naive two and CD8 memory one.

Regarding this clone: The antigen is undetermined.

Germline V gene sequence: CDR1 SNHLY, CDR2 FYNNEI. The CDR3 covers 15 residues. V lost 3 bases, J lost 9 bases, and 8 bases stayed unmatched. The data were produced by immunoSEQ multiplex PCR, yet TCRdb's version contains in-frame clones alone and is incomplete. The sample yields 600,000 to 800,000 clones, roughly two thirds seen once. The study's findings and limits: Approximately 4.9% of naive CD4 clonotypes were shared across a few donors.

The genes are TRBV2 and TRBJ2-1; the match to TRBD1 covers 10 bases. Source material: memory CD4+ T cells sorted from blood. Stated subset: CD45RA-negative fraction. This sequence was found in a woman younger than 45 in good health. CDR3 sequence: CASSDVGTGAPEQFF. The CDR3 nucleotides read TGTGCCAGCAGTGACGTTGGGACAGGGGCTCCTGAGCAGTTCTTC.